These 14 T cell receptor beta chains came from one sample sequenced in a study of CD8 T cells in Susac syndrome. RNA amounts of about 0.45 to 1 ug underwent reverse transcription with random hexamers. In TCRdb, the immunoSEQ multiplex PCR reads were re-called with MiXCR into one record per CDR3 protein. The sample shows around 81,000 distinct CDR3 sequences, approximately 95% of them seen only once. Sequencing input: CD8+ T cells from PBMCs. Receptor source: a human donor with Susac syndrome.

This clonotype has only one observation. This chain joins TRBV7-9 and TRBJ2-1; D tentatively reads TRBD1 or TRBD2 (5 bases each). Trimming cost V 5 bases and J 4 bases, with 15 bases left between them. Germline lookup yields CDR1 SEHNR and CDR2 FQNEAQ (reference sequence). CDR3 size: 15 residues. For the CDR3, the DNA is TGTGCCAGCAGCGGGGGTGCGGCGACTTACAATGAGCAGTTCTTC. Amino acids: CASSGGAATYNEQFF.

The chain couples TRBV19 to TRBJ1-5; D is perhaps TRBD1 (6 bases). The V end lost 6 bases, the J end lost 13 bases, and 16 bases lay between the germline ends. In germline, CDR1 is LNHDA, CDR2 SQIVND (reference sequence). The CDR3 contains 12 residues. The CDR3 reads CASSGGQIWQHF. CDR3 DNA: TGTGCCAGTAGCGGAGGACAGATATGGCAGCATTTT.

This clonotype was counted once. The chain uses TRBV30 and TRBJ1-1; D uncertain. Between the trimmed V and J ends, which lost 3 bases and 1 base, there was a span of 9 bases. Germline CDR1 is GTSNPN and CDR2 is SVGIG (reference sequence). The CDR3 is made up of 13 amino acids. The CDR3 DNA reads TGTGCCTGGAGGGACGGACGGAACACTGAAGCTTTCTTT. Its protein product is CAWRDGRNTEAFF. The full variable domain, rest sourced from reference TRBV30 and TRBJ1-1, is SQTIHQWPATLVQPVGSPLSLECTVEGTSNPNLYWYRQAAGRGLQLLFYSVGIGQISSEVPQNLSASRPQDRQFILSSKKLLLSDSGFYLCAWRDGRNTEAFFGQGTRLTVV.

The V gene is TRBV25-1, the J gene TRBJ2-2; D call uncertain. The CDR3 is 12 amino acids. Trimming removed 3 bases at V and 8 bases at J, with 7 bases between. CDR1 is MGHDK and CDR2 is SYGVNS in the germline V gene. CDR3 sequence: CASSERSGELFF. The CDR3 DNA sequence: TGTGCCAGCAGTGAGAGGTCTGGGGAGCTGTTTTTT.

The chain has TRBV28 and TRBJ2-7; 7 nucleotides match TRBD1. J lost 7 bases, V lost 4 bases, and 4 bases had no gene match. Germline-derived CDR1 and CDR2 are MDHEN and SYDVKM. This CDR3 has 12 amino acids. CDR3 in DNA: TGTGCCAGCAGTTGGGACAGACTGGAGCAGTACTTC. As protein: CASSWDRLEQYF.

The gene calls are TRBV27 and TRBJ2-1; TRBD2 aligns across 7 bases. Trimming removed 7 bases from V and 4 bases from J; junction bases left unmatched: 7. The germline V gene has CDR1 MNHEY and CDR2 SMNVEV (reference sequence). CDR3 length: 14 residues. CDR3 bases: TGTGCCAGCAAGGCTAGCGGAACTTACAATGAGCAGTTCTTC. This encodes CASKASGTYNEQFF.

The chain combines TRBV4-2 with TRBJ2-5; possible D gene TRBD2, 5 bases. Trimming shortened V by 0 bases and J by 5 bases, and 16 bases separated the two germline ends. This CDR3 comprises 16 residues. The germline CDR1 and CDR2 sequences are LGHNA and YNFKEQ. CDR3 amino acids: CASSQDYGRDVETQYF. CDR3 DNA: TGTGCCAGCAGCCAAGATTATGGCCGGGATGTGGAGACCCAGTACTTC.

The chain recombines TRBV7-2 with TRBJ1-3, with 11 positions matching TRBD1. The CDR3 spans 16 residues. Germline V gene data show CDR1 as SGHTA and CDR2 as FQGNSA. J gave up 7 bases and V 1 base, and 6 bases lay outside the gene matches. CDR3 protein: CASSLVPGQGVNTIYF. The CDR3 coding sequence is TGTGCCAGCAGCTTAGTTCCGGGACAGGGGGTCAACACCATATATTTT.

The genes are TRBV6-4 and TRBJ2-1, with 7 bases matching TRBD2. The germline gives CDR1 MRHNA, CDR2 SNTAGT. CDR3 length equals 16 residues. The V segment lost 6 bases and the J segment 4 bases; nucleotides outside the gene matches: 12. This CDR3 is CASSLAAGWGYNEQFF. The DNA for the CDR3 is TGTGCCAGCAGCCTAGCGGCCGGCTGGGGGTACAATGAGCAGTTCTTC.

This chain links TRBV12-3 or TRBV12-4 with TRBJ1-5; 10 bases line up with TRBD1. The length of the CDR3 is 17 residues. Trimming cost V 3 bases and J 6 bases; bases outside gene matches: 11. CDR3: CASSLEPGTGVSQPQHF. The CDR3 region has the DNA TGTGCCAGCAGTTTGGAACCGGGGACAGGGGTTAGTCAGCCCCAGCATTTT.

The chain employs TRBV6-2 or TRBV6-3 and TRBJ2-7; D is unclear. V lost 2 bases, J lost 6 bases, and 11 bases lay in between. CDR1 is MNHEY, CDR2 SVGEGT, per germline. The length of the CDR3 is 13 residues. The CDR3 bases are TGTGCCAGCAGTTACCTAGGGTTGGGCGAGCAGTACTTC. This encodes CASSYLGLGEQYF.

As DNA, the CDR3 is TGTGCCAGCAGTTTATCGGAGGAGAATGAGCAGTTCTTC. Its protein is CASSLSEENEQFF. The V gene is TRBV27, the J gene TRBJ2-1, with D tentatively TRBD2 (5 bases). This CDR3 is 13 amino acids long. Germline V gives CDR1 MNHEY, CDR2 SMNVEV (reference sequence). V was pared by 0 bases and J by 7 bases, with 7 bases between.

The chain is built from TRBV6-2 or TRBV6-3 and TRBJ2-7; 7 bases line up with TRBD2. The V gene's germline CDR1 is MNHEY and CDR2 SVGEGT. With V trimmed by 4 bases and J by 3 bases, 9 bases remained unmatched. CDR3 length: 15 residues. CDR3 DNA sequence: TGTGCCAGCAGTTTCTTTACTAGCGCCAGCTACGAGCAGTACTTC. Its protein is CASSFFTSASYEQYF.

The chain employs TRBV5-1 and TRBJ2-5; possible D gene TRBD2, 5 bases. Trimming cost V 0 bases and J 5 bases, with 17 bases left between them. Looked up from germline, CDR1 is SGHRS and CDR2 is YFSETQ. The CDR3 loop spans 16 amino acids. The CDR3: CASSLDPAESAETQYF. For the CDR3, the DNA is TGCGCCAGCAGCTTGGATCCAGCGGAATCCGCGGAGACCCAGTACTTC.